The TCR beta chain under discussion was sequenced for a study of blood T cell repertoires in COVID-19. Some clones are missing from TCRdb's copy, which holds only in-frame ones; the method was immunoSEQ multiplex PCR. The profile shows some 80,000 clones, approximately 86% of them singletons. The sequenced sample was peripheral blood. The clonotype originates from a human donor in a cohort sampled during active COVID-19.

CDR3 in DNA: TGTGCCAGCCTAGGAGCGGGAGGGCCGAGGAATGAGCAGTTCTTC. It translates to CASLGAGGPRNEQFF. This chain links TRBV19 with TRBJ2-1; TRBD2 matches 10 bases. The CDR3 contains 15 residues. Trimming at V came to 9 bases and at J to 7 bases, leaving 12 bases not matched to a gene. Germline V CDR1 and CDR2: LNHDA, SQIVND (reference sequence).